The T cell receptor beta chain described here comes from a study of response to subunit inactivated influenza vaccine. Study-wide results and caveats: After each seasonal influenza vaccination, few new T cells are recruited, the authors suggested.

TCRdb itself ran the RT-PCR reads through MiXCR, one entry per CDR3 protein. The top ten hold approximately 10% of the sample, which has more than 600,000 distinct CDR3 sequences, approximately 17% seen once. Trimming shortened V by 2 bases and J by 6 bases, and 14 bases separated the two germline ends. The germline CDR1 and CDR2 sequences are SGHTA and FQGNSA. The CDR3 has 14 residues. On this clonotype: Its antigen is currently unknown.

The V gene is TRBV7-2, the J gene TRBJ2-7; no reliable D call. The sequence derives from a man aged 45 to 65 who received an inactivated influenza vaccine. The material sequenced was PBMCs from blood, taken less than 6 days after vaccination. The CDR3 region is CASSLLRYRSEQYF. The DNA of the CDR3 is TGTGCCAGCAGCTTACTGCGGTACAGAAGCGAGCAGTACTTC.